One sample yielded the 22 T cell receptor beta chains listed below, sequenced in a study of blood T cells in healthy people across ages. Next came a second PCR, run for roughly 6 to 11 cycles, which used a sample-barcoded 5' primer along with a J-beta primer mix. TCRdb called the 5' RACE reads again in MiXCR, with one record for every CDR3 protein. This table holds 800,000 or so distinct CDR3 sequences, around half found once. Input material: blood. These receptors were taken from an older man in good health.

This clonotype has a handful of counts. This chain uses TRBV6-5 with TRBJ2-7, with 9 bases identical to TRBD2. CDR3 length: 15 amino acids. The germline V gene has CDR1 MNHEY and CDR2 SVGAGI. J gave up 3 bases and V 2 bases, and 5 bases lay outside the gene matches. The DNA for the CDR3 is TGTGCCAGCAGTTACCGGCGGGGGGGCCACTACGAGCAGTACTTC. Translation gives CASSYRRGGHYEQYF.

The genes are TRBV7-2 and TRBJ2-1; TRBD2 aligns across 9 bases. Germline lookup yields CDR1 SGHTA and CDR2 FQGNSA. CDR3 size: 16 residues. Trimming cost V 4 bases and J 9 bases; bases outside gene matches: 13. CDR3 coding DNA: TGTGCCAGCAGCTCCAGGAGCGGGAGGCGTTTGGGTGAGCAGTTCTTC. Its translation is CASSSRSGRRLGEQFF.

This clonotype was counted ten times or more. Just one base apart from a much larger clone, this may be a read error. V gene TRBV16 combines with J gene TRBJ2-7; D could derive from TRBD1 or TRBD2 (5 bases each). The V end lost 2 bases, the J end lost 6 bases, and 17 bases lay between the germline ends. The CDR3 has 15 amino acids. Germline CDR1 is KGHSY and CDR2 is FQNENV. The CDR3, as DNA: TGTGCCAGCAGCCAAGAGGGCCTTGCTGGGGGCGAGCAGTACTTC. Its protein is CASSQEGLAGGEQYF.

This clonotype has more than one count but fewer than ten. The CDR3 here is CASSFSARSTGELFF. The CDR3, as DNA: TGTGCCAGCAGTTTCTCCGCGAGGAGCACCGGGGAGCTGTTTTTT. This chain links TRBV12-3 or TRBV12-4 with TRBJ2-2; D is unresolved. This CDR3 has 15 residues. V was pared by 3 bases and J by 4 bases, with 12 bases between.

This clonotype was observed at least ten times. The chain uses TRBV12-3 or TRBV12-4 and TRBJ2-7, with no clear D. Trimming stripped 2 bases from V and 2 bases from J, with 10 bases between. This CDR3 contains 14 residues. The CDR3 bases are TGTGCCAGCAGTTTAAATGGCGGCCCCTACGAGCAGTACTTC. It specifies CASSLNGGPYEQYF.

This clonotype was detected a few times. This chain joins TRBV7-6 and TRBJ2-7; unclear D gene. This CDR3 comprises 13 residues. Between the trimmed V and J ends, which lost 4 bases and 7 bases, there was a span of 14 bases. Germline loops: CDR1 SGHVS, CDR2 FNYEAQ. The CDR3 region is CASSSSRYNEQYF. CDR3 DNA sequence: TGTGCCAGCAGCTCCTCTCGATACAATGAGCAGTACTTC.

V usage is TRBV6-5 and J usage is TRBJ2-3; TRBD1 matches 7 bases. The CDR3 totals 15 residues. The germline V gene encodes CDR1 MNHEY and CDR2 SVGAGI. The V segment lost 4 bases and the J segment 5 bases; nucleotides outside the gene matches: 9. Written as DNA, the CDR3 is TGTGCCAGCAGTTCCCCCGACAGGGCCCAAGATACGCAGTATTTT. Its translation is CASSSPDRAQDTQYF.

This clonotype was seen just once. This sequence joins TRBV12-3 or TRBV12-4 and TRBJ2-7; 8 positions match TRBD1. With V trimmed by 5 bases and J by 5 bases, 11 bases remained unmatched. The CDR3 spans 15 residues. The CDR3 spells CASSLSQGAFNEQYF. As DNA, the CDR3 is TGTGCCAGCAGTCTAAGCCAGGGGGCTTTTAACGAGCAGTACTTC.

This clonotype was seen ten or more times. CDR3 sequence (DNA): TGTGCCAGCAGCGTTTCCGGATACACAGATACGCAGTATTTT. The encoded protein is CASSVSGYTDTQYF. The V and J genes are TRBV9 and TRBJ2-3; D unresolved. Trimming removed 2 bases from V and 2 bases from J, with 9 bases in between. This CDR3 region has 14 residues. Germline assignment: CDR1 SGDLS and CDR2 YYNGEE.

The chain combines TRBV4-2 with TRBJ2-5; D may match TRBD1 or TRBD2 (5 bases each). With the DNA end fitting TRBJ2-7 better, the J assignment may be wrong. Germline loops: CDR1 LGHNA, CDR2 YNFKEQ. This CDR3 contains 13 residues. Here the CDR3 reads CASSRDLGYEQYF. The DNA for the CDR3 is TGTGCCAGCAGCAGGGACCTCGGGTACGAGCAGTACTTC.

The rearrangement joins TRBV6-1 to TRBJ2-1, with TRBD2 matching over 9 bases. V lost 1 base, J lost 4 bases, and 2 bases stayed unmatched. Germline V gene data show CDR1 as MNHNS and CDR2 as SASEGT. The CDR3 is 15 residues long. CDR3: CASSEGTSAYNEQFF. CDR3 nucleotides: TGTGCCAGCAGTGAAGGGACTAGCGCTTACAATGAGCAGTTCTTC.

This rearrangement joins TRBV6-1 to TRBJ2-7; 10 bases match TRBD2. CDR1 is MNHNS and CDR2 is SASEGT in the germline V gene. This CDR3 is built from 15 residues. Unmatched junction bases numbered 6, after V lost 4 bases and J lost 3 bases. The DNA for the CDR3 is TGTGCCAGCAGTGCCCTAGCGGGAGCCCGCTACGAGCAGTACTTC. This encodes CASSALAGARYEQYF.

This rearrangement joins TRBV10-3 to TRBJ2-7; 15 bases are shared with TRBD2. V trimming: 6 bases; J trimming: 1 base; junction bases outside the gene matches: 1. The CDR3 loop spans 15 amino acids. The germline V gene has CDR1 ENHRY and CDR2 SYGVKD. CDR3 loop: CAIRGTSGRSYEQYF. CDR3 in DNA: TGTGCCATCAGAGGGACTAGCGGGAGGTCCTACGAGCAGTACTTC.

The rearrangement uses TRBV5-1 and TRBJ2-5; possible D gene TRBD2, 5 bases. V shed 0 bases and J shed 5 bases, with 11 bases lying between them. Germline CDR1 reads SGHRS; CDR2 reads YFSETQ. CDR3 length equals 14 residues. The CDR3: CASSLDEGRETQYF. CDR3 DNA sequence: TGCGCCAGCAGCTTGGATGAGGGCCGGGAGACCCAGTACTTC.

The chain has TRBV29-1 and TRBJ1-1; D is unresolved. Germline-derived CDR1 and CDR2 are SQVTM and ANQGSEA. The CDR3 totals 12 residues. CDR3 coding DNA: TGCAGTGCCTACCCTTCGAACACTGAAGCTTTCTTT. Translated, it gives CSAYPSNTEAFF.

This chain uses TRBV20-1 with TRBJ2-1; TRBD2 matches at 7 bases. The germline V gene encodes CDR1 DFQATT and CDR2 SNEGSKA (reference sequence). Trimming removed 0 bases from V and 7 bases from J; junction bases left unmatched: 12. This CDR3 has 16 residues. The CDR3 DNA is TGCAGTGCTAGAGATCCCGATGCCGGGAGGAGGAATGAGCAGTTCTTC. This codes for CSARDPDAGRRNEQFF.

The V and J genes are TRBV29-1 and TRBJ1-4, with D perhaps TRBD1 (6 bases). This CDR3 comprises 13 residues. Trimming cost V 6 bases and J 7 bases, with 15 bases left between them. Germline CDR1 is SQVTM and CDR2 is ANQGSEA. The CDR3 loop reads CSVGQLVGEKLFF. The DNA for the CDR3 is TGCAGCGTCGGACAGTTGGTCGGTGAAAAACTGTTTTTT.

In this sample, this clonotype turned up many times. This chain joins TRBV20-1 and TRBJ2-1; 7 bases fit TRBD2. V dropped 2 bases and J dropped 6; count of bases not matched to a gene: 7. This CDR3 spans 14 amino acids. Looked up from germline, CDR1 is DFQATT and CDR2 is SNEGSKA (reference sequence). CDR3: CSARSLANFNEQFF. In nucleotides, the CDR3 is TGCAGTGCTAGATCACTAGCGAATTTCAATGAGCAGTTCTTC.

J is TRBJ2-7 and V is TRBV14, with 9 bases lining up with TRBD1. Germline loops: CDR1 SGHDN, CDR2 FVKESK. The CDR3 has 14 amino acids. V dropped 4 bases and J dropped 4; count of bases not matched to a gene: 5. Here the CDR3 DNA reads TGTGCCAGCAGCCGGACAGGGGAAAGATACGAGCAGTACTTC. It yields the protein CASSRTGERYEQYF.

The chain is built from TRBV6-5 and TRBJ2-7, with 11 bases aligning to TRBD2. V lost 7 bases, J lost 7 bases, and 12 bases stayed unmatched. The V gene's germline CDR1 is MNHEY and CDR2 SVGAGI. The CDR3 contains 15 residues. CDR3 DNA sequence: TGTGCCAGCACCAAGACTAGCGGGGAGTTTTGTGAGCAGTACTTC. It encodes CASTKTSGEFCEQYF.

The rearrangement joins TRBV4-2 to TRBJ1-1, with D uncertain. Germline V lookup: CDR1 LGHNA, CDR2 YNFKEQ. The CDR3 has 14 residues. Between the trimmed V and J ends, which lost 1 base and 3 bases, there was a span of 9 bases. CDR3 in DNA: TGTGCCAGCAGCCAAGGGAGGGTAGACACTGAAGCTTTCTTT. It specifies CASSQGRVDTEAFF.

The rearrangement joins TRBV7-8 to TRBJ2-3; 7 bases align to TRBD1. V shed 5 bases, J shed 5 bases, and the junction held 7 bases outside the gene matches. This CDR3 region has 14 residues. Germline values: CDR1 SGHVS, CDR2 FQNEAQ. CDR3 DNA sequence: TGTGCCAGCAGCCAGACAGGGTTTGAAGATACGCAGTATTTT. Protein sequence: CASSQTGFEDTQYF.